These 14 T cell receptor beta chains came from one sample sequenced in a study of T cell responses to AZD1222 COVID-19 vaccine. Using immunoSEQ multiplex PCR, the repertoire was profiled, and TCRdb retains in-frame clones only, with some absent. This table holds approximately 110,000 clones, around 90% found once. Material: peripheral blood, obtained on day 0 of AZD1222 vaccination. All receptors come from an adult in good health.

The CDR3: CASSRAITLTYEQYF. The CDR3 nucleotides read TGTGCCAGCAGCCGAGCCATCACGTTAACCTACGAGCAGTACTTC. The chain employs TRBV2 and TRBJ2-7; D is ambiguous. V lost 6 bases and J lost 2, with 17 bases in between. Germline assignment: CDR1 SNHLY and CDR2 FYNNEI. The CDR3 consists of 15 residues. Complete variable domain (other parts from reference TRBV2 and TRBJ2-7): EPEVTQTPSHQVTQMGQEVILRCVPISNHLYFYWYRQILGQKVEFLVSFYNNEISEKSEIFDDQFSVERPDGSNFTLKIRSTKLEDSAMYFCASSRAITLTYEQYFGPGTRLTVT.

This chain's CDR3 is CATSGAGFSNQPQHF. CDR3 DNA: TGTGCCACCAGTGGAGCAGGGTTCAGCAATCAGCCCCAGCATTTT. This chain links TRBV24-1 with TRBJ1-5, with D perhaps TRBD1 (5 bases). The CDR3 is made up of 15 amino acids. V lost 5 bases and J lost 1, with 11 bases in between. Germline V lookup: CDR1 KGHDR, CDR2 SFDVKD.

V and J are TRBV30 and TRBJ1-1; the D gene is possibly TRBD1 (5 bases). Per germline, CDR1 GTSNPN and CDR2 SVGIG (reference sequence). The CDR3 is 13 amino acids. V was clipped by 4 bases and J by 1 base, with 10 bases between them. CDR3 in amino acids: CAWTTGANTEAFF. CDR3 DNA sequence: TGTGCCTGGACCACCGGGGCGAACACTGAAGCTTTCTTT. Combining the CDR3 with reference TRBV30 and TRBJ1-1 gives the whole variable domain SQTIHQWPATLVQPVGSPLSLECTVEGTSNPNLYWYRQAAGRGLQLLFYSVGIGQISSEVPQNLSASRPQDRQFILSSKKLLLSDSGFYLCAWTTGANTEAFFGQGTRLTVV.

The V and J genes are TRBV5-1 and TRBJ1-1, with TRBD1 identical over 7 bases. With V trimmed by 5 bases and J by 1 base, 2 bases remained unmatched. Germline values: CDR1 SGHRS, CDR2 YFSETQ. The CDR3 runs to 13 residues. DNA of the CDR3: TGCGCCAGCAGATGGACAGGGAACACTGAAGCTTTCTTT. Its protein is CASRWTGNTEAFF. The entire variable domain, with the rest obtained from reference TRBV5-1 and TRBJ1-1, is as follows: KAGVTQTPRYLIKTRGQQVTLSCSPISGHRSVSWYQQTPGQGLQFLFEYFSETQRNKGNFPGRFSGRQFSNSRSEMNVSTLELGDSALYLCASRWTGNTEAFFGQGTRLTVV.

V is TRBV2 and J is TRBJ1-6; 8 positions agree with TRBD1. This CDR3 spans 15 amino acids. Germline V gene lookup returns CDR1 SNHLY and CDR2 FYNNEI. V dropped 7 bases and J dropped 5; count of bases not matched to a gene: 7. The CDR3 bases are TGTGCCAGCACGCTGGACAGGGCACATAATTCACCCCTCCACTTT. It codes for CASTLDRAHNSPLHF.

J is TRBJ1-4 and V is TRBV5-1, with 10 nucleotides matching TRBD1. Trimming removed 4 bases from V and 5 bases from J; junction bases left unmatched: 5. Per the germline V gene, CDR1 is SGHRS and CDR2 is YFSETQ. The CDR3 covers 15 residues. CDR3 DNA sequence: TGCGCCAGCAGCGGGACAGGGGCAGTCAATGAAAAACTGTTTTTT. This gives the protein CASSGTGAVNEKLFF.

The CDR3: CASNNRDANQPQHF. CDR3 in DNA: TGTGCCAGTAACAACAGGGACGCTAATCAGCCCCAGCATTTT. V is TRBV19 and J is TRBJ1-5; D is perhaps TRBD1 (6 bases). Trimming pared 7 bases from V and 4 bases from J, leaving 14 bases between. Germline V CDR1 and CDR2: LNHDA, SQIVND (reference sequence). The CDR3 runs 14 residues.

The J gene is TRBJ2-7, the V gene TRBV9; tentatively, D is TRBD1 or TRBD2 (5 bases each). V lost 7 bases, J lost 7 bases, and 18 bases lay in between. The CDR3 contains 13 residues. Germline-derived CDR1 and CDR2 are SGDLS and YYNGEE. Here the CDR3 reads CASAGTDGREQYF. CDR3 nucleotides: TGTGCCAGCGCCGGGACGGACGGACGAGAGCAGTACTTC.

This chain uses TRBV3-1 (or the pseudogene TRBV3-2) with TRBJ2-7; perhaps TRBD2 as D (6 bases). This CDR3 region has 13 residues. Germline V CDR1 and CDR2: LGHDT, YNNKEL (reference sequence). V was trimmed by 5 bases and J by 7 bases, leaving 15 bases between them. The CDR3 reads CASSFQGGVEQYF. CDR3 bases: TGTGCCAGCAGCTTCCAAGGAGGGGTTGAGCAGTACTTC.

The chain combines TRBV9 with TRBJ2-2, with D maybe TRBD2 (7 bases). Germline values: CDR1 SGDLS, CDR2 YYNGEE. The CDR3 has 15 residues. Trimming took 7 bases from V and 7 from J, leaving 20 bases between them. CDR3 loop: CASGRGPNAGGELFF. DNA for the CDR3: TGTGCCAGCGGGCGGGGGCCGAATGCTGGCGGGGAGCTGTTTTTT.

This chain connects TRBV6-6 to TRBJ2-7; possibly TRBD1 for D (6 bases). CDR1 is MNHNY and CDR2 is SVGAGI in the germline V gene (reference sequence). This CDR3 has 14 residues. Deletions cut 5 bases from V and 1 base from J, with 12 bases between. CDR3 DNA: TGTGCCAGCAGTACCCAGGGGTTTTCCTACGAGCAGTACTTC. It specifies CASSTQGFSYEQYF.

J is TRBJ1-5 and V is TRBV6-2 or TRBV6-3; tentatively, D is TRBD1 (5 bases). Trimming stripped 2 bases from V and 14 bases from J, with 16 bases between. The germline V gene encodes CDR1 MNHEY and CDR2 SVGEGT. The CDR3 has 13 residues. The DNA of the CDR3 is TGTGCCAGCAGTTACCGACCGTCAGGGTTCAAGCATTTT. As protein: CASSYRPSGFKHF.

The chain joins TRBV9 to TRBJ2-1; 11 bases match TRBD2. The V and J ends lost 3 bases and 8 bases, in that order; junction bases with no gene match: 7. This CDR3 has 15 amino acids. CDR1 SGDLS and CDR2 YYNGEE come from the germline V gene. As DNA, the CDR3 is TGTGCCAGCAGCGCCACTAGCGGGAGTTGGTATGAGCAGTTCTTC. Encoded protein: CASSATSGSWYEQFF.

The gene calls are TRBV24-1 and TRBJ2-7; D perhaps matches TRBD2 (8 bases). This CDR3 is built from 15 residues. In germline, CDR1 is KGHDR, CDR2 SFDVKD. V lost 5 bases and J lost 4, with 17 bases in between. The CDR3 sequence is CATSAPGGGKYEQYF. The CDR3, as DNA: TGTGCCACCAGTGCTCCGGGAGGGGGCAAATACGAGCAGTACTTC.